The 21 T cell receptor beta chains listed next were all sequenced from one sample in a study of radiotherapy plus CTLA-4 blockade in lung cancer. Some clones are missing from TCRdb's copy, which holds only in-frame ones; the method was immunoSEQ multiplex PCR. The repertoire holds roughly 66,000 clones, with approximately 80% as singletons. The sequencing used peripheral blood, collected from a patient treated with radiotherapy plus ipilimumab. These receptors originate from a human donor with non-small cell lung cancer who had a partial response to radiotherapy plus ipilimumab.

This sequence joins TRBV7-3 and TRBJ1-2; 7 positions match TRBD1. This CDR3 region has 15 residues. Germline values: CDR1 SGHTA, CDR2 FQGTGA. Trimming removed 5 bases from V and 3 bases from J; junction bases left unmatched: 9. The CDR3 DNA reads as TGTGCCAGCAGCCCCGACCGGGACAGTCACTATGGCTACACCTTC. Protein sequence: CASSPDRDSHYGYTF.

Here the CDR3 DNA reads TGTGCCAGCAGTTACGGGCGGGAGGGCTACGAGCAGTACTTC. This sequence encodes CASSYGREGYEQYF. V usage is TRBV6-6 and J usage is TRBJ2-7; 9 bases are a match to TRBD2. This CDR3 has 14 amino acids. The junction had 2 bases not matched to a gene; V was cut back by 2 bases and J by 3 bases. The V gene's germline CDR1 is MNHNY and CDR2 SVGAGI (reference sequence).

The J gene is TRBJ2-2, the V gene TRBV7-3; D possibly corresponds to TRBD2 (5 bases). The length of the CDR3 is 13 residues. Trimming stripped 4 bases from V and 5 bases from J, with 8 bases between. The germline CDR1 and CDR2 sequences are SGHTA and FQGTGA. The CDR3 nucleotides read TGTGCCAGCAGCTCCGGGGTGACCGGGGAGCTGTTTTTT. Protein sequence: CASSSGVTGELFF.

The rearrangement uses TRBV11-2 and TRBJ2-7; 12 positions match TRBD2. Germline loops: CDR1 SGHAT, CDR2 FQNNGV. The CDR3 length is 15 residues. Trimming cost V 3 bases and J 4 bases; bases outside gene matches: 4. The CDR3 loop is CASSLGLAGSYEQYF. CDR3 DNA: TGTGCCAGCAGCTTGGGACTAGCGGGTTCTTACGAGCAGTACTTC.

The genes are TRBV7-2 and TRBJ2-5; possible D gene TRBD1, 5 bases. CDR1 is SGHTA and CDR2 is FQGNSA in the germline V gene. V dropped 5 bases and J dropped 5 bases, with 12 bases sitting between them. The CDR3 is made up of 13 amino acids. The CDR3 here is CASSPQSGETQYF. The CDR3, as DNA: TGTGCCAGCAGCCCTCAATCAGGGGAGACCCAGTACTTC. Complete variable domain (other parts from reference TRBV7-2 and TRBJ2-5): GAGVSQSPSNKVTEKGKDVELRCDPISGHTALYWYRQSLGQGLEFLIYFQGNSAPDKSGLPSDRFSAERTGGSVSTLTIQRTQQEDSAVYLCASSPQSGETQYFGPGTRLLVL.

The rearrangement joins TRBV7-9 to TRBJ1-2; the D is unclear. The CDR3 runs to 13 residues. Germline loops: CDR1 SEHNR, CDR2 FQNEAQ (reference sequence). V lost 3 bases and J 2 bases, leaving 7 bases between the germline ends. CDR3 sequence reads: CASSLRGNYGYTF. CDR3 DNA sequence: TGTGCCAGCAGCTTGCGGGGAAACTATGGCTACACCTTC.

The CDR3 is CAGRGYQLGQYF. CDR3 bases: TGTGCCGGCCGAGGATATCAACTTGGGCAGTACTTC. The V gene is TRBV19, the J gene TRBJ2-7; D unclear. Trimming shortened V by 11 bases and J by 9 bases, and 20 bases separated the two germline ends. Germline CDR1 LNHDA, CDR2 SQIVND (reference sequence). The CDR3 spans 12 residues.

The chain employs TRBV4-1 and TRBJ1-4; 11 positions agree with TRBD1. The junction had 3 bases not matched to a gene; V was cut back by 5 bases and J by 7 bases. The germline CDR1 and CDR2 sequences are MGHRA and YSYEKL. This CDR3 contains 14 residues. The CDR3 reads CASSFGTGGEKLFF. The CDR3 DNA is TGCGCCAGCAGCTTCGGGACAGGGGGTGAAAAACTGTTTTTT.

CDR3 protein: CASSVVVGGEQFF. The CDR3 region has the DNA TGCGCCAGCAGTGTTGTGGTAGGGGGTGAGCAGTTCTTC. This rearrangement joins TRBV10-1 to TRBJ2-1; the D gene is possibly TRBD1 (6 bases). CDR3 length: 13 amino acids. Trimming pared 4 bases from V and 9 bases from J, leaving 13 bases between. The germline CDR1 and CDR2 sequences are WNHNN and SYGVQD (reference sequence).

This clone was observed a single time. The chain's CDR3 is CASSSSGTYNEKLFF. The CDR3 DNA reads as TGCGCCAGCAGCTCGTCCGGGACATATAATGAAAAACTGTTTTTT. The chain has TRBV5-1 and TRBJ1-4; D is possibly TRBD1 (6 bases). The CDR3 sequence is 15 residues long. The V end was cut by 3 bases, the J end by 4 bases, with 13 bases between. The germline V gene has CDR1 SGHRS and CDR2 YFSETQ.

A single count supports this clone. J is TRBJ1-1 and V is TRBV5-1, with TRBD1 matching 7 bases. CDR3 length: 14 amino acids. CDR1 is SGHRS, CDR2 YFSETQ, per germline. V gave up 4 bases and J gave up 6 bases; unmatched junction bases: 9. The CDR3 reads CASSPGQQRAEAFF. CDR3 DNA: TGCGCCAGCAGCCCGGGACAGCAGAGGGCTGAAGCTTTCTTT.

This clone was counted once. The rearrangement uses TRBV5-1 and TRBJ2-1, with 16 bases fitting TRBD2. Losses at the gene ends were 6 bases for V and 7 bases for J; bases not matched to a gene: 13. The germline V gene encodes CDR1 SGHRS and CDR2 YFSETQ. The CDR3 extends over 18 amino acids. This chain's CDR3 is CASTTGTSGRAGMNEQFF. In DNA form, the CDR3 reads TGCGCCAGCACTACCGGGACTAGCGGGAGGGCGGGGATGAATGAGCAGTTCTTC.

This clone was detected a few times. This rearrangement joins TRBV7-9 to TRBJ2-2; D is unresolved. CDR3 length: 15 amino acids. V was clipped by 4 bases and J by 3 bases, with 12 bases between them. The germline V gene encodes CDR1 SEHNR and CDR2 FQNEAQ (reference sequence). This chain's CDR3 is CASSSPYRDTGELFF. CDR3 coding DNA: TGTGCCAGCAGCTCCCCGTACCGGGACACCGGGGAGCTGTTTTTT.

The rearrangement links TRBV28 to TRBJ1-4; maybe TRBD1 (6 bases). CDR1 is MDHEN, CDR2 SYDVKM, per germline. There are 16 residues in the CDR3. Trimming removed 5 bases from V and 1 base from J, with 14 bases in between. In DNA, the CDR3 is TGTGCCAGCAGTGGGGGTAGGGGGGGAACTAATGAAAAACTGTTTTTT. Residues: CASSGGRGGTNEKLFF.

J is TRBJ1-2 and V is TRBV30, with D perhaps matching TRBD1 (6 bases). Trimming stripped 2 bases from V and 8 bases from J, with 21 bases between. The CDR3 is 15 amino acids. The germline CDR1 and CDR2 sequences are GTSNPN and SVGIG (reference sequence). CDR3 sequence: CAWSTRPEQGGGYTF. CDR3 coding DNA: TGTGCCTGGAGTACCCGCCCCGAACAGGGAGGGGGCTACACCTTC.

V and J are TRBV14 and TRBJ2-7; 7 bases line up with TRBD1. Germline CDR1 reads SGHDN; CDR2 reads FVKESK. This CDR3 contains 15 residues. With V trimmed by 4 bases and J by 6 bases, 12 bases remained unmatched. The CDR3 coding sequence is TGTGCCAGCAGCCGTACTGGGGTTAAGGGGGCCGAGCAGTACTTC. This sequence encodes CASSRTGVKGAEQYF.

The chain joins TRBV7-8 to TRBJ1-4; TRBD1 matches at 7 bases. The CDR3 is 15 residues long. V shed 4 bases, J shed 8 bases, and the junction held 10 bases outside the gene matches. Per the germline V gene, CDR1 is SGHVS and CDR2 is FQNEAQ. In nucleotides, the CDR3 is TGTGCCAGCAGCTGGCACAGGGGAGGTGGCGAAAAACTGTTTTTT. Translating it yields CASSWHRGGGEKLFF.

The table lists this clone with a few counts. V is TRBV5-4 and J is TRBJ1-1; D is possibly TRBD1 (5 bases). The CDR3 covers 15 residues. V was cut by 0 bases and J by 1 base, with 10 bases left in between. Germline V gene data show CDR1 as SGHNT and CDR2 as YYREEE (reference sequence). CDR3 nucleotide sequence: TGTGCCAGCAGCTTGGTAGGACACGCGAACACTGAAGCTTTCTTT. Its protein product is CASSLVGHANTEAFF.

The DNA of the CDR3 is TGCGCCAGCAGCCAAGATAATTTTAGCGGCAGATACGAGCAGTACTTC. Its translation is CASSQDNFSGRYEQYF. J is TRBJ2-7 and V is TRBV4-1; possible D gene TRBD2, 6 bases. This CDR3 contains 16 residues. Trimming stripped 0 bases from V and 4 bases from J, with 16 bases between. In germline, CDR1 is MGHRA, CDR2 YSYEKL.

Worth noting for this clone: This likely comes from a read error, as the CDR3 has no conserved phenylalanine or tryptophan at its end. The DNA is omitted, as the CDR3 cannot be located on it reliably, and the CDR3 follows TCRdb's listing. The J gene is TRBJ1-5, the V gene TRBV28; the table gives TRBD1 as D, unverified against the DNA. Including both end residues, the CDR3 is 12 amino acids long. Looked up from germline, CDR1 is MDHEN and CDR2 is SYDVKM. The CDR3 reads CASSSLGTGDAL.

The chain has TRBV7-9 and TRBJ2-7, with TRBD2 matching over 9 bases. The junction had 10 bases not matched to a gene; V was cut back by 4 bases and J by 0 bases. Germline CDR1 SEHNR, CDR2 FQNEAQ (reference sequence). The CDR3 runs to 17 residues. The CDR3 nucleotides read TGTGCCAGCAGCTCTTTACAGACTAGCGGCAGCTCCTACGAGCAGTACTTC. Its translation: CASSSLQTSGSSYEQYF.